This TCR beta chain is drawn from a study of blood T cell repertoires in COVID-19 (dated by TCRdb to between 2020 and 2021). For context, the study as a whole: Collaborator samples came from the United States, Italy and Spain and covered acute and convalescent phases of COVID-19. The repertoires were released in a freely available public database intended as a resource for research on the immune response to SARS-CoV-2. HLA class I and class II types, where available, came from metadata supplied by the sample provider rather than from assay-based typing. The prospective study material was composed of cDNA or gDNA derived from T cells, B-cell-depleted T cells, or PBMCs. A de-identified subject ID, COVID-19 status, age in years and sex were almost always included in the sample metadata. Samples came from the ongoing ImmuneRACE study (first 160 participants) plus 1,254 subjects from 6 global collaborators. Deeply sampled blood TCRbeta repertoires from subjects exposed to, actively infected with, or recovered from COVID-19 were included in the dataset. Beyond this particular receptor, the publication reports: The quantity of clinical and demographic metadata differed by source and by participant and was supplied without curation.

In the prospective study, participants were 18 to 89 years old, resided in 25 or so geographic areas of the United States, and were enrolled through a virtual design. To assign participants to cohorts, the prospective study relied on clinical history that participants themselves reported in a screening survey and a study questionnaire. In the prospective study, whole blood, serum and a nasopharyngeal or oropharyngeal swab were collected from each participant by mobile phlebotomists. Prospective study participants could optionally give additional blood draws and questionnaires over an approximately two-month period. Blood samples from the prospective study were shipped frozen or at room temperature prior to DNA extraction. With respect to this clone: No cognate antigen has been identified for it. Within one base of it there is no much larger clone, and no base qualities were kept.

TCRbeta CDR3 regions were amplified from genomic DNA by means of the immunoSEQ Assay, a bias-controlled multiplex PCR. Per the source publication's procedure: The number of nucleated cells in each sample was estimated by amplification of reference gene primers within the assay. Sequence reads were collapsed and filtered to measure the absolute abundance of every unique TCRbeta CDR3 rearrangement. For each sample, productive Simpson clonality was calculated as the square root of Simpson's diversity index across productive rearrangements. The table was pulled from immuneACCESS by TCRdb, which kept in-frame rearrangements only. Such tables lose some clones; where checked, under half of the loss comes from unresolved V genes, and the rest has no known cause. That table furnishes V, J and clone size, whereas the DNA furnished D and trimming. This sample comprises about 280,000 clones, around 87% of them detected only once. 1.5% to 2% of the sample is in the top ten clones.

This receptor was obtained from a woman aged 18 to 35 with acute COVID-19. Input material: PBMCs or T cells enriched from blood (not recorded which).

CDR3 sequence: CASSQESRVDRAYQETQYF. The sequenced DNA: TGTGCCAGCAGCCAAGAGTCACGAGTCGACAGGGCCTACCAAGAGACCCAGTACTTC. The rearranged chain carries TRBV3-1 (or the pseudogene TRBV3-2) and TRBJ2-5; TRBD1 aligns with 7 central bases. Reading the germline V gene (reference sequence) gives CDR1 LGHDT and CDR2 YNNKEL. For this chain, trimming is 0 bases at the V end and 0 bases at the J end, and the number of junction bases without a gene match is 13. The CDR3, cysteine through phenylalanine, is 19 amino acids long. Only CDR3 DNA remains: 57 bases, in frame from the first base.